These 7 T cell receptor beta chains were sequenced from one sample in a study of blood T cell repertoires in COVID-19. The method was immunoSEQ multiplex PCR; TCRdb's version includes in-frame clones alone and lacks a portion of them. The sample lists 150,000 to 200,000 clones; 80% to 90% were seen once. Source material: peripheral blood. These receptors all come from an elderly woman with COVID-19, enrolled during active disease.

The chain uses TRBV11-2 and TRBJ1-2, with TRBD1 matching over 7 bases. The junction had 4 bases not matched to a gene; V was cut back by 6 bases and J by 3 bases. CDR1 SGHAT and CDR2 FQNNGV come from the germline V gene. This CDR3 comprises 13 residues. The CDR3 nucleotides read TGTGCCAGCAGAAGGGACAGTTACTATGGCTACACCTTC. Protein: CASRRDSYYGYTF.

V and J are TRBV7-3 and TRBJ2-1, with a weak D call TRBD2 (7 bases). V was clipped by 0 bases and J by 0 bases, with 12 bases between them. Germline CDR1 SGHTA, CDR2 FQGTGA. This CDR3 is 17 amino acids long. The CDR3 coding sequence is TGTGCCAGCAGCTTAACCGCGGGGGCCCTCTCCTACAATGAGCAGTTCTTC. Encoded protein: CASSLTAGALSYNEQFF.

The rearrangement links TRBV2 to TRBJ2-5, with a weak D call TRBD2 (6 bases). Germline lookup yields CDR1 SNHLY and CDR2 FYNNEI. The CDR3 has 16 amino acids. Trimming removed 2 bases from V and 5 bases from J, with 18 bases in between. CDR3 region: CASSELGTGAGETQYF. DNA of the CDR3: TGTGCCAGCAGTGAACTGGGTACGGGCGCGGGGGAGACCCAGTACTTC. Using reference TRBV2 and TRBJ2-5 for the parts outside the CDR3, the full variable domain is EPEVTQTPSHQVTQMGQEVILRCVPISNHLYFYWYRQILGQKVEFLVSFYNNEISEKSEIFDDQFSVERPDGSNFTLKIRSTKLEDSAMYFCASSELGTGAGETQYFGPGTRLLVL.

This clone came up once. This chain connects TRBV11-2 to TRBJ2-5; D is possibly TRBD1 (6 bases). The CDR3 contains 16 residues. The ends were cut back, 5 bases at V and 5 bases at J, with 21 bases in the middle. Per germline, CDR1 SGHAT and CDR2 FQNNGV. CDR3 bases: TGTGCCAGCAGCCCCGTAGTGGCTGGGGGCGGGGAGACCCAGTACTTC. As protein: CASSPVVAGGGETQYF. Based on the CDR3 plus reference TRBV11-2 and TRBJ2-5, the full variable domain is EAGVAQSPRYKIIEKRQSVAFWCNPISGHATLYWYQQILGQGPKLLIQFQNNGVVDDSQLPKDRFSAERLKGVDSTLKIQPAKLEDSAVYLCASSPVVAGGGETQYFGPGTRLLVL.

The rearrangement links TRBV6-5 to TRBJ2-5, with 9 nucleotides matching TRBD2. The CDR3 has 16 amino acids. The J segment lost 0 bases and the V segment lost 4 bases, leaving 6 bases of the junction unmatched. Germline assignment: CDR1 MNHEY and CDR2 SVGAGI. The CDR3 DNA is TGTGCCAGCAGTTCCCTAGCGGGGAAGTACCAAGAGACCCAGTACTTC. It codes for CASSSLAGKYQETQYF.

V is TRBV27 and J is TRBJ2-7; TRBD2 is a possible D gene (5 bases). Between the trimmed V and J ends, which lost 5 bases and 1 base, there was a span of 18 bases. CDR1 and CDR2 from the germline V gene are MNHEY and SMNVEV (reference sequence). The CDR3 length is 16 residues. Here the CDR3 DNA reads TGTGCCAGCAGTCCCGGGGTTGGGGTAGCTTCCTACGAGCAGTACTTC. As protein: CASSPGVGVASYEQYF.

This chain's CDR3 is CASSQDFRDTEAFF. The CDR3, as DNA: TGCGCCAGCAGCCAAGATTTCAGGGACACTGAAGCTTTCTTT. This rearrangement joins TRBV4-1 to TRBJ1-1, with D possibly being TRBD1 (5 bases). In germline, CDR1 is MGHRA, CDR2 YSYEKL. The ends were cut back, 0 bases at V and 3 bases at J, with 8 bases in the middle. The CDR3 runs to 14 residues.